Shown below are 17 T cell receptor beta chains from a single sample sequenced in a study of neurological immune-mediated disorders. One entry per CDR3 protein, called by TCRdb with MiXCR from the 5' RACE reads. This sample has 18,000 or so distinct CDR3 sequences, with 11% to 15% found just once. The sample taken for sequencing was CD4+ T cells from blood. The receptors originated from an older woman with HTLV-1-associated myelopathy (HAM/TSP).

This chain joins TRBV20-1 and TRBJ1-5; TRBD1 is a possible D gene (6 bases). V gave up 0 bases and J gave up 4 bases, with 16 bases separating them. From germline, CDR1 is DFQATT and CDR2 SNEGSKA (reference sequence). The CDR3 runs 16 residues. Written as DNA, the CDR3 is TGCAGTGCTAGAGATCTATACAGGGTCGGAAATCAGCCCCAGCATTTT. It encodes CSARDLYRVGNQPQHF.

This clonotype has a count of ten or more. DNA for the CDR3: TGTGCCAGCAACAAGGGACTAGAAAGGGGAGAGACCCAGTACTTC. Residues: CASNKGLERGETQYF. The genes are TRBV12-3 or TRBV12-4 and TRBJ2-5; 8 bases fit TRBD2. This CDR3 has 15 residues. J was trimmed by 4 bases and V by 7 bases; bases with no gene match: 11.

This clonotype came up many times. This chain connects TRBV12-3 or TRBV12-4 to TRBJ1-3; TRBD1 agrees at 8 bases. CDR3 size: 20 residues. V lost 5 bases to trimming and J lost 0 bases; unmatched junction nucleotides: 18. The CDR3: CASSQRQGRRGWHSGNTIYF. CDR3 DNA: TGTGCCAGCAGTCAGCGACAGGGGAGAAGGGGATGGCACTCTGGAAACACCATATATTTT.

This chain uses TRBV5-1 with TRBJ2-7, with D possibly being TRBD1 or TRBD2 (6 bases each). This CDR3 has 14 residues. Germline CDR1 is SGHRS and CDR2 is YFSETQ. With 3 bases removed from V and 3 bases from J, the gap between germline ends came to 13 bases. CDR3 bases: TGCGCCAGCAGCTCGAGGGGGGAAGTCTACGAGCAGTACTTC. It is translated as CASSSRGEVYEQYF.

This clonotype was counted many times. The chain recombines TRBV5-1 with TRBJ2-3; D possibly corresponds to TRBD2 (5 bases). Germline lookup yields CDR1 SGHRS and CDR2 YFSETQ. Trimming stripped 5 bases from V and 2 bases from J, with 12 bases between. This CDR3 contains 14 residues. CDR3 nucleotides: TGCGCCAGCAGACAGCGGCAATACACAGATACGCAGTATTTT. Encoded protein: CASRQRQYTDTQYF. Full variable domain (remainder filled in from reference TRBV5-1 and TRBJ2-3): KAGVTQTPRYLIKTRGQQVTLSCSPISGHRSVSWYQQTPGQGLQFLFEYFSETQRNKGNFPGRFSGRQFSNSRSEMNVSTLELGDSALYLCASRQRQYTDTQYFGPGTRLTVL.

CDR3 sequence: CASSSPGQGWYGYTF. Here the CDR3 DNA reads TGTGCCAGCAGTTCCCCGGGACAGGGGTGGTATGGCTACACCTTC. V gene TRBV12-3 or TRBV12-4 combines with J gene TRBJ1-2; 10 nucleotides agree with TRBD1. The V gene end was trimmed by 4 bases and the J gene end by 5 bases; junction bases not matched to a gene: 7. The CDR3 has 15 residues.

This clonotype was seen ten or more times. The chain has TRBV10-3 and TRBJ2-1, with TRBD2 identical over 10 bases. This CDR3 region has 14 residues. Germline CDR1 ENHRY, CDR2 SYGVKD. Trimming took 7 bases from V and 8 from J; bases not matched to a gene: 8. The CDR3 DNA follows: TGTGCCATCAAAACGACTAGCGGGTCTCATGAGCAGTTCTTC. Protein: CAIKTTSGSHEQFF.

The rearrangement uses TRBV24-1 and TRBJ2-1; 7 nucleotides line up with TRBD2. J gave up 5 bases and V 1 base, and 7 bases lay outside the gene matches. From germline, CDR1 is KGHDR and CDR2 SFDVKD. This CDR3 has 16 amino acids. The CDR3 bases are TGTGCCACCAGTGATTTAAGGGCGGGGGTCCACAATGAGCAGTTCTTC. The encoded protein is CATSDLRAGVHNEQFF.

The sample holds many counts of this clonotype. The V gene is TRBV19, the J gene TRBJ1-2, with a possible D match to TRBD1 (5 bases). Trimming pared 9 bases from V and 2 bases from J, leaving 13 bases between. Germline lookup yields CDR1 LNHDA and CDR2 SQIVND (reference sequence). CDR3 length: 13 residues. This CDR3 is CASNSRDNYGYTF. The DNA of the CDR3 is TGTGCCAGCAATTCCCGGGACAACTATGGCTACACCTTC.

There are many counts of this clonotype. The chain has TRBV5-1 and TRBJ2-1, with 12 bases aligning to TRBD2. The CDR3 length is 14 residues. J was trimmed by 8 bases and V by 4 bases; bases with no gene match: 4. Germline CDR1 reads SGHRS; CDR2 reads YFSETQ. The CDR3 DNA follows: TGCGCCAGCAGCACGACTAGCGGGGGCGATGAGCAGTTCTTC. This sequence encodes CASSTTSGGDEQFF.

This clonotype was counted many times. The chain combines TRBV20-1 with TRBJ2-3; the match to TRBD2 covers 16 bases. CDR1 and CDR2 (germline): DFQATT, SNEGSKA (reference sequence). The V gene end was trimmed by 6 bases and the J gene end by 4 bases; junction bases not matched to a gene: 16. The CDR3 runs 19 residues. CDR3 amino acids: CSATNRGTSGGAWSDTQYF. In nucleotides, the CDR3 is TGCAGTGCCACAAACCGGGGGACTAGCGGGGGGGCCTGGTCAGATACGCAGTATTTT.

About this clonotype: A read error may produce the germline difference seen at one junction end. The V call is TRBV10-3, the J call TRBJ2-7; D possibly corresponds to TRBD2 (5 bases). The CDR3 is 15 amino acids. The germline CDR1 and CDR2 sequences are ENHRY and SYGVKD. The CDR3 here is CTISEAAIGKYEQYF. In nucleotides, the CDR3 is TGTACCATCAGTGAAGCGGCTATCGGTAAATACGAGCAGTACTTC.

This clonotype was counted at least ten times. V usage is TRBV24-1 and J usage is TRBJ2-3, with a tentative D call TRBD2 (5 bases). CDR1 and CDR2 (germline): KGHDR, SFDVKD. The CDR3 is 15 amino acids. Trimming took off 9 bases at V and 3 bases at J, with 18 bases between the two ends. The CDR3 nucleotides read TGTGCCACCGGAACTAGGACGGGATTGACAGATACGCAGTATTTT. Its translation is CATGTRTGLTDTQYF.

This clonotype was recorded many times. The V call is TRBV5-1, the J call TRBJ1-6, with 8 positions matching TRBD1. Germline V lookup: CDR1 SGHRS, CDR2 YFSETQ. This CDR3 spans 14 amino acids. V lost 0 bases and J lost 14; bases outside the gene matches: 7. The CDR3 here is CASSLDVGTGTLHF. The CDR3 nucleotides are TGCGCCAGCAGCTTGGATGTGGGGACAGGCACCCTCCACTTT.

This clonotype was seen many times. The J gene is TRBJ2-1, the V gene TRBV6-5, with D unclear. The CDR3 covers 14 residues. V was shortened by 5 bases and J by 0 bases, with 8 bases between the two germline ends. Germline V gives CDR1 MNHEY, CDR2 SVGAGI. The DNA of the CDR3 is TGTGCCAGCAGTAGACGCAGCTCCTACAATGAGCAGTTCTTC. Translation gives CASSRRSSYNEQFF.

This clonotype was seen many times. The chain recombines TRBV20-1 with TRBJ1-2; D uncertain. Deletions cut 3 bases from V and 2 bases from J, with 16 bases between. CDR1 is DFQATT and CDR2 is SNEGSKA in the germline V gene (reference sequence). CDR3 length: 15 residues. CDR3 region: CSARLMAPSNYGYTF. Written as DNA, the CDR3 is TGCAGTGCTAGGCTTATGGCACCTTCAAACTATGGCTACACCTTC.

The sample holds many counts of this clonotype. The rearrangement links TRBV7-9 to TRBJ2-2, with 11 positions matching TRBD2. The CDR3 contains 20 residues. Per the germline V gene, CDR1 is SEHNR and CDR2 is FQNEAQ (reference sequence). J lost 0 bases, V lost 11 bases, and 20 bases had no gene match. In nucleotides, the CDR3 is TGTGCCGGGCGGACCGGACTAGCGGGTAATGCTATCTCGAACACCGGGGAGCTGTTTTTT. Protein sequence: CAGRTGLAGNAISNTGELFF.